Sequencing of this TCR beta chain was carried out in a study of T cell responses to AZD1222 COVID-19 vaccine. Germline CDR1 is LGHNA and CDR2 is YNFKEQ. V lost 2 bases to trimming and J lost 7 bases; unmatched junction nucleotides: 9. This CDR3 region has 15 residues. Generated by immunoSEQ multiplex PCR, the TCRdb table keeps only in-frame clones and is missing some. The sample holds around 150,000 clones; around nine tenths are singletons and the top ten take 5.5%. This specimen was peripheral blood, taken on day 0 of AZD1222 vaccination. The chain carries TRBV4-2 and TRBJ1-1; 8 nucleotides align to TRBD1. The receptor's source is an adult in good health. The CDR3 DNA is TGTGCCAGCAGCCAAACAGGGGGTCGCGCAGATGAAGCTTTCTTT. Translation: CASSQTGGRADEAFF.